These 2 T cell receptor beta chains originate from one sample sequenced in a study of early T cells in non-severe SARS-CoV-2 infection. TCRdb redid the calling of the 5' RACE reads with MiXCR, one entry per CDR3 protein. Of roughly 93,000 distinct CDR3 sequences detected, roughly 14% appear once; the ten largest clones hold 0.5% to 0.75%. Material: whole blood. These receptor sequences come from an adult who was a healthcare worker with PCR-confirmed SARS-CoV-2 infection or an uninfected control (not recorded which).

This chain connects TRBV10-2 to TRBJ2-7, with 9 bases matching TRBD1. Germline V gives CDR1 WSHSY, CDR2 SAAADI. V trimming: 7 bases; J trimming: 5 bases; junction bases outside the gene matches: 6. This CDR3 is built from 13 residues. The chain's CDR3 is CASTRTGDDEQYV. The CDR3 DNA follows: TGCGCCAGCACGAGGACAGGGGACGACGAGCAGTACGTC.

This clonotype has more than one count but fewer than ten. The rearrangement joins TRBV12-3 or TRBV12-4 to TRBJ2-4; D gene ambiguous. Deletions cut 5 bases from V and 1 base from J, with 6 bases between. This CDR3 contains 13 residues. The CDR3 DNA sequence: TGTGCCAGCAGTCTGGGGGCCAAAAACATTCAGTACTTC. Residues: CASSLGAKNIQYF.